The 15 T cell receptor beta chains below all came from one sample that was sequenced in a study of early T cells in non-severe SARS-CoV-2 infection. Using its own MiXCR run on the 5' RACE reads, TCRdb lists one record per CDR3 protein. The sample lists 55,000 to 75,000 distinct CDR3 sequences; less than 12% were seen once. Sequences were derived from whole blood, sampled at baseline. Receptor source: an adult who was a healthcare worker with PCR-confirmed SARS-CoV-2 infection or an uninfected control (not recorded which).

The gene calls are TRBV28 and TRBJ1-2; possible D gene TRBD1, 5 bases. From germline, CDR1 is MDHEN and CDR2 SYDVKM. Deletions cut 11 bases from V and 4 bases from J, with 26 bases between. CDR3 length: 16 residues. The CDR3: CAVGSERGALSYGYTF. CDR3 DNA sequence: TGTGCCGTAGGTTCGGAGAGGGGAGCGCTTTCCTATGGCTACACCTTC.

The chain combines TRBV14 with TRBJ1-1, with a possible D match to TRBD1 (6 bases). This CDR3 has 13 residues. Trimming took 4 bases from V and 5 from J, leaving 11 bases between them. Germline values: CDR1 SGHDN, CDR2 FVKESK. In DNA form, the CDR3 reads TGTGCCAGCAGCCTTTTAAGGGGGACTGAAGCTTTCTTT. Amino acid sequence: CASSLLRGTEAFF.

This clonotype came up a few times. CDR3 in DNA: TGTGCCAGCAGTTTATTCGACTCCATCTCCTACAATGAGCAGTTCTTC. Protein sequence: CASSLFDSISYNEQFF. The J gene is TRBJ2-1, the V gene TRBV28; D gene unclear. The CDR3 contains 16 residues. From germline, CDR1 is MDHEN and CDR2 SYDVKM. V shed 1 base and J shed 0 bases, with 10 bases lying between them.

This clonotype has just a few counts. J is TRBJ2-3 and V is TRBV18; TRBD1 or TRBD2 may be the D gene (5 bases each). Germline CDR1 is KGHSH and CDR2 is LQKENI. Trimming removed 1 base at V and 0 bases at J, with 14 bases between. This CDR3 comprises 17 residues. The CDR3 nucleotides are TGTGCCAGCTCACCACGGGGCGGGCGTGCTAGCACAGATACGCAGTATTTT. Amino acid sequence: CASSPRGGRASTDTQYF.

In its sample, this clonotype was seen a few times. The chain carries TRBV7-9 and TRBJ2-1, with D unclear. With 7 bases removed from V and 9 bases from J, the gap between germline ends came to 13 bases. CDR1 SEHNR and CDR2 FQNEAQ come from the germline V gene (reference sequence). CDR3 length: 12 amino acids. CDR3 loop: CASTPQPSEQFF. CDR3 nucleotide sequence: TGTGCCAGCACCCCGCAGCCTTCTGAGCAGTTCTTC.

The chain links TRBV2 to TRBJ2-1; 7 nucleotides line up with TRBD2. Germline CDR1 is SNHLY and CDR2 is FYNNEI. J was trimmed by 8 bases and V by 7 bases; bases with no gene match: 8. This CDR3 contains 13 residues. The CDR3 nucleotides read TGTGCCAGCAAAACGACTAGCCGAGATGAGCAGTTCTTC. Its translation is CASKTTSRDEQFF.

The chain has TRBV6-5 and TRBJ2-7; 10 nucleotides agree with TRBD2. The V gene end was trimmed by 2 bases and the J gene end by 5 bases; junction bases not matched to a gene: 3. CDR1 is MNHEY and CDR2 is SVGAGI in the germline V gene. The CDR3 is made up of 14 amino acids. The CDR3, as DNA: TGTGCCAGCAGTTACACCGGGACTAGCGACGAGCAGTACTTC. Translated: CASSYTGTSDEQYF.

In this sample, this clonotype turned up a few times. The chain couples TRBV28 to TRBJ1-1; 7 bases line up with TRBD1. The V gene's germline CDR1 is MDHEN and CDR2 SYDVKM. CDR3 size: 14 residues. The V segment lost 10 bases and the J segment 1 base; nucleotides outside the gene matches: 9. As DNA, the CDR3 is TGTGCCACCCCTGGAAGGGGGCCGAACACTGAAGCTTTCTTT. Residues: CATPGRGPNTEAFF. Complete variable domain (other parts from reference TRBV28 and TRBJ1-1): DVKVTQSSRYLVKRTGEKVFLECVQDMDHENMFWYRQDPGLGLRLIYFSYDVKMKEKGDIPEGYSVSREKKERFSLILESASTNQTSMYLCATPGRGPNTEAFFGQGTRLTVV.

V is TRBV28 and J is TRBJ2-7; D perhaps matches TRBD1 (5 bases). The germline gives CDR1 MDHEN, CDR2 SYDVKM. This CDR3 is built from 16 residues. V was pared by 4 bases and J by 1 base, with 17 bases between. The CDR3 region has the DNA TGTGCCAGCAGTTCCTTGGGGCGCTCCCATTCCTACGAGCAGTACTTC. It yields the protein CASSSLGRSHSYEQYF.

This clonotype came up many times. The chain couples TRBV20-1 to TRBJ2-3, with D possibly matching TRBD2 (6 bases). In germline, CDR1 is DFQATT, CDR2 SNEGSKA (reference sequence). The CDR3 contains 14 residues. V dropped 5 bases and J dropped 0 bases, with 12 bases sitting between them. CDR3 protein: CSAPRDSSTDTQYF. CDR3 DNA: TGCAGTGCTCCCCGGGACTCGAGCACAGATACGCAGTATTTT.

This clonotype has ten or more counts. The chain uses TRBV7-2 and TRBJ2-3, with TRBD2 matching 12 bases. The CDR3 has 16 amino acids. Germline V gives CDR1 SGHTA, CDR2 FQGNSA. J was trimmed by 5 bases and V by 5 bases; bases with no gene match: 8. The CDR3 bases are TGTGCCAGCAGCCGTCTAGCGGGAGGGCCGAGAGATACGCAGTATTTT. Residues: CASSRLAGGPRDTQYF. Filled out from reference TRBV7-2 and TRBJ2-3, the complete variable domain reads GAGVSQSPSNKVTEKGKDVELRCDPISGHTALYWYRQSLGQGLEFLIYFQGNSAPDKSGLPSDRFSAERTGGSVSTLTIQRTQQEDSAVYLCASSRLAGGPRDTQYFGPGTRLTVL.

The CDR3 nucleotides are TGCAGCGCAGAACCGGGACAGGGGAGCACTGAAGCTTTCTTT. This gives the protein CSAEPGQGSTEAFF. The chain has TRBV29-1 and TRBJ1-1; the match to TRBD1 covers 10 bases. Germline lookup yields CDR1 SQVTM and CDR2 ANQGSEA. This CDR3 has 14 residues. V shed 7 bases, J shed 4 bases, and the junction held 9 bases outside the gene matches.

V gene TRBV6-2 or TRBV6-3 combines with J gene TRBJ2-5; 8 bases map to TRBD1. After removal of 7 bases from V and 1 base from J, the junction contained 5 bases not matched to a gene. Germline assignment: CDR1 MNHEY and CDR2 SVGEGT. This CDR3 region has 14 residues. The CDR3 sequence is CASNDRGSQETQYF. The CDR3 DNA sequence: TGTGCCAGCAACGACAGGGGTTCCCAAGAGACCCAGTACTTC.

Ten or more counts support this clonotype. The V call is TRBV6-2 or TRBV6-3, the J call TRBJ2-7; 9 nucleotides agree with TRBD1. The CDR3 extends over 14 amino acids. With 6 bases clipped from V and 1 base from J, the junction kept 4 bases outside the gene matches. Looked up from germline, CDR1 is MNHEY and CDR2 is SVGEGT. The CDR3 DNA is TGTGCCAGCAGGCGGACAGGGGAATCCTACGAGCAGTACTTC. Encoded protein: CASRRTGESYEQYF.

This clonotype was seen at least ten times. The chain is built from TRBV12-5 and TRBJ2-1; 10 bases fit TRBD2. J was trimmed by 6 bases and V by 3 bases; bases with no gene match: 8. The CDR3 has 16 amino acids. In germline, CDR1 is LGHNT, CDR2 FRNRAP. In DNA form, the CDR3 reads TGTGCTAGTGGTTTAGCCCTAGCGGGAGTCATCAATGAGCAGTTCTTC. It encodes CASGLALAGVINEQFF.